This T cell receptor beta chain was profiled in a study of post-analysis software for immune sequencing data. About the research overall: Disease courses included relapsing-remitting, secondary progressive and progressive-relapsing multiple sclerosis. Overall study findings and caveats: Batch-matched samples strongly co-clustered by F measure.

For this clonotype: Its antigen is still unknown.

Unique molecular identifiers were carried by the TCR beta cDNA libraries. Each CDR3 protein is one row after TCRdb ran MiXCR on the PCR reads. Seen here are about 560,000 distinct CDR3 sequences, 44% observed once, and the top ten hold roughly 1.8%. This clonotype originated in a girl aged 10 to 17 with multiple sclerosis. Material: blood.

The CDR3 loop is CASSHEVQWPQHF. The CDR3 DNA reads TGTGCCAGCAGCCATGAGGTTCAATGGCCCCAGCATTTT. The chain carries TRBV3-1 and TRBJ1-5; D is unresolved. The CDR3 is 13 amino acids. Germline CDR1 LGHDT, CDR2 YNNKEL (reference sequence). V lost 3 bases, J lost 9 bases, and 12 bases lay in between. Variable domain in full (rest from reference TRBV3-1 and TRBJ1-5): DTAVSQTPKYLVTQMGNDKSIKCEQNLGHDTMYWYKQDSKKFLKIMFSYNNKELIINETVPNRFSPKSPDKAHLNLHINSLELGDSAVYFCASSHEVQWPQHFGDGTRLSIL.